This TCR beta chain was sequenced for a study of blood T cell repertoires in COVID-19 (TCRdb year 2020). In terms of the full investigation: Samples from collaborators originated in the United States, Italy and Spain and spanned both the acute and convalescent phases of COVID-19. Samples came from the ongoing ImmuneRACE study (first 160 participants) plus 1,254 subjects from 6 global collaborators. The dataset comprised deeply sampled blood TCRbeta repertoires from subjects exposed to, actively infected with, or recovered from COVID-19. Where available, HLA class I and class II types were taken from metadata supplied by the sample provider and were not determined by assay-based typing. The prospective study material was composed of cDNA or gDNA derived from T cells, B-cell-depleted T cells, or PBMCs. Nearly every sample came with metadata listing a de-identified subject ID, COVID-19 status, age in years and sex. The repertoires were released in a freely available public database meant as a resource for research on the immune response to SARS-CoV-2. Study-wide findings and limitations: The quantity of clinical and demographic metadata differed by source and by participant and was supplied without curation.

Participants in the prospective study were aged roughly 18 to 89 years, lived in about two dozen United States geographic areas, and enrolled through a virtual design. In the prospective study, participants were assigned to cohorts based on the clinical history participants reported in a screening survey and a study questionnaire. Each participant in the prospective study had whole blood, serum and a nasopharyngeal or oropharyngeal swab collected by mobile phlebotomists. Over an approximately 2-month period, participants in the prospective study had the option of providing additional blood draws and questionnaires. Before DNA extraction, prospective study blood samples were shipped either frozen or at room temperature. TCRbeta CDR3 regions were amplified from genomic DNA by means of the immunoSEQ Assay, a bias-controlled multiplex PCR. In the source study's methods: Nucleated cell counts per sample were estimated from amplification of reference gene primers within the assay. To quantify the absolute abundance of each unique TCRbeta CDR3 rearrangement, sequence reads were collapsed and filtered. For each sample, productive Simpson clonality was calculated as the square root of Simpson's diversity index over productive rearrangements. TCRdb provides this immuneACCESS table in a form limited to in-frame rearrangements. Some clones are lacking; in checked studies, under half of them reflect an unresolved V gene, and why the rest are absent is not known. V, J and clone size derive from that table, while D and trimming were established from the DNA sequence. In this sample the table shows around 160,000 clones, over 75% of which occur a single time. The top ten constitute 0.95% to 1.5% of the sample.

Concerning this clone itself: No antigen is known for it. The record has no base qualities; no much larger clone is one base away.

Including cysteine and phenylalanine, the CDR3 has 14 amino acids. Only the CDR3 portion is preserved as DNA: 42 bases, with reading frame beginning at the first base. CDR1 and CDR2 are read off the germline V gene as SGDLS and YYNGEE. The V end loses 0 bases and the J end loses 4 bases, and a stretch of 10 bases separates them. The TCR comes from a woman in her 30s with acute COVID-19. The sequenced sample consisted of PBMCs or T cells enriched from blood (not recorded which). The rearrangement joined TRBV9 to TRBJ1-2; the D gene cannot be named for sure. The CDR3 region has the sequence CASSVASGIYGYTF. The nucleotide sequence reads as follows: TGTGCCAGCAGCGTAGCGTCAGGTATCTATGGCTACACCTTC.